This T cell receptor beta chain is from a study of radiation and T cells in renal cell carcinoma. The CDR3 has 15 amino acids. Germline CDR1 SGDLS, CDR2 YYNGEE. The junction had 4 bases not matched to a gene; V was cut back by 0 bases and J by 7 bases. Measured with immunoSEQ multiplex PCR; TCRdb has only the in-frame clones, and not every one. The sample lists just over 95,000 clones, more than 65% occurring once. Documented time point: blood 4 weeks post-SBRT, at nephrectomy. As for treatment: 15 Gy SBRT to primary tumor, nephrectomy 4 weeks later. The chain is built from TRBV9 and TRBJ2-1; TRBD2 agrees at 10 bases. The receptor was isolated from a man aged 60-69 years with renal cell carcinoma. The sample consisted of blood, taken from a patient whose treatment included radiotherapy and nephrectomy. The CDR3 sequence: CASSVEASGSNEQFF. CDR3 nucleotides: TGTGCCAGCAGCGTAGAGGCTAGCGGGAGTAATGAGCAGTTCTTC.